A single sample is the source of the 17 T cell receptor beta chains below, sequenced in a study of T cell repertoires in cytomegalovirus infection. MiXCR was run by TCRdb on the reads, yielding one entry per CDR3 protein. The data contain 570,000 or so distinct CDR3 sequences, approximately 40% of them singletons. Their cognate antigens are unknown. The sequences come from cultured PBMCs, collected from culture after CMV antigen stimulation. The source is a human donor in good health (CMV status not recorded). Some clones in this sample may be carry-over from other donors' samples.

The table lists this clonotype with a few counts. This chain uses TRBV7-8 with TRBJ2-3; D is ambiguous. Trimming pared 6 bases from V and 6 bases from J, leaving 13 bases between. Germline-derived CDR1 and CDR2 are SGHVS and FQNEAQ. This CDR3 has 13 residues. CDR3 coding DNA: TGTGCCAGCAGAAATAGGTTCGGGGATACGCAGTATTTT. This gives the protein CASRNRFGDTQYF.

The rearrangement links TRBV2 to TRBJ1-3; maybe TRBD1 (5 bases). This CDR3 contains 15 residues. Trimming removed 2 bases from V and 8 bases from J, with 16 bases in between. CDR1 is SNHLY, CDR2 FYNNEI, per germline. The CDR3 here is CASSEIWGSGDTIYF. DNA for the CDR3: TGTGCCAGCAGTGAAATCTGGGGGTCAGGAGACACCATATATTTT.

This clonotype was observed a few times. This chain connects TRBV7-8 to TRBJ1-4, with TRBD1 as a possible D gene (6 bases). Looked up from germline, CDR1 is SGHVS and CDR2 is FQNEAQ. The length of the CDR3 is 12 residues. Trimming shortened V by 10 bases and J by 5 bases, and 11 bases separated the two germline ends. CDR3 amino acids: CATQGENEKLFF. The CDR3 nucleotides are TGTGCCACACAGGGTGAAAATGAAAAACTGTTTTTT. The full variable domain, rest sourced from reference TRBV7-8 and TRBJ1-4, is GAGVSQSPRYKVAKRGQDVALRCDPISGHVSLFWYQQALGQGPEFLTYFQNEAQLDKSGLPSDRFFAERPEGSVSTLKIQRTQQEDSAVYLCATQGENEKLFFGSGTQLSVL.

The genes are TRBV4-3 and TRBJ2-1; D is possibly TRBD1 (5 bases). CDR3 length equals 16 residues. Trimming removed 0 bases from V and 7 bases from J, with 16 bases in between. Per germline, CDR1 LGHNA and CDR2 YSLEER. Written as DNA, the CDR3 is TGCGCCAGCAGCCAAGACTGGGGCGCCCCCTTGAATGAGCAGTTCTTC. This codes for CASSQDWGAPLNEQFF.

This clonotype has just one count. The chain couples TRBV4-3 to TRBJ1-2; D is unresolved. CDR1 is LGHNA, CDR2 YSLEER, per germline. The length of the CDR3 is 14 residues. Trimming shortened V by 1 base and J by 9 bases, and 15 bases separated the two germline ends. CDR3 nucleotide sequence: TGCGCCAGCAGCCAAGGTGGCAGGCCCTTGAGCTACACCTTC. It codes for CASSQGGRPLSYTF.

The chain joins TRBV10-3 to TRBJ1-6, with 9 bases fitting TRBD1. With 10 bases clipped from V and 11 bases from J, the junction kept 3 bases outside the gene matches. The CDR3 runs to 11 residues. Germline V CDR1 and CDR2: ENHRY, SYGVKD. The CDR3 DNA is TGTGCCACCGGGGACAGGGCACCCCTCCACTTT. This translates into CATGDRAPLHF.

V and J are TRBV5-4 and TRBJ2-1; TRBD2 matches 10 bases. V was pared by 4 bases and J by 8 bases, with 9 bases of the junction left unmatched. The CDR3 covers 15 residues. Germline V gene lookup returns CDR1 SGHNT and CDR2 YYREEE (reference sequence). This chain's CDR3 is CASSRRTSGRHEQFF. CDR3 coding DNA: TGTGCCAGCAGCCGTCGGACTAGCGGAAGGCATGAGCAGTTCTTC.

This clonotype was counted a few times. The rearrangement links TRBV4-1 to TRBJ1-6; D unresolved. CDR3 length: 16 amino acids. Germline assignment: CDR1 MGHRA and CDR2 YSYEKL. Trimming removed 1 base at V and 6 bases at J, with 13 bases between. The CDR3 protein is CASSQGVAGFNSPLHF. The CDR3 nucleotides read TGCGCCAGCAGCCAAGGGGTGGCAGGATTTAATTCACCCCTCCACTTT.

V and J are TRBV5-4 and TRBJ2-7, with D tentatively TRBD1 (5 bases). V lost 2 bases to trimming and J lost 4 bases, with 13 bases between them. The CDR3 spans 14 residues. Per germline, CDR1 SGHNT and CDR2 YYREEE (reference sequence). The CDR3 spells CASSLGASVYEQYF. DNA for the CDR3: TGTGCCAGCAGCTTAGGGGCATCCGTATACGAGCAGTACTTC.

The V gene is TRBV6-5, the J gene TRBJ1-1; D perhaps matches TRBD1 (5 bases). Trimming took 2 bases from V and 1 from J, leaving 14 bases between them. The CDR3 spans 16 residues. Germline V lookup: CDR1 MNHEY, CDR2 SVGAGI. The CDR3 DNA follows: TGTGCCAGCAGTTACGGGGGGGTTGGGGGGAACACTGAAGCTTTCTTT. This gives the protein CASSYGGVGGNTEAFF.

The chain links TRBV6-6 to TRBJ2-7; TRBD2 agrees at 11 bases. The CDR3 contains 14 residues. From germline, CDR1 is MNHNY and CDR2 SVGAGI (reference sequence). The ends lost 6 bases at V and 5 bases at J; junction bases unmatched: 6. The CDR3 sequence is CASRTSGAGHEQYF. The CDR3 DNA follows: TGTGCCAGCAGGACTAGCGGGGCGGGGCACGAGCAGTACTTC.

The chain couples TRBV5-5 to TRBJ1-2, with D tentatively TRBD1 (5 bases). The V gene's germline CDR1 is SGHKS and CDR2 YYEKEE (reference sequence). This CDR3 comprises 14 residues. With 7 bases removed from V and 7 bases from J, the gap between germline ends came to 20 bases. In DNA, the CDR3 is TGTGCCAGCGGCTGGGACGCCCCGGACTTTGGCTACACCTTC. It codes for CASGWDAPDFGYTF.

This sequence joins TRBV29-1 and TRBJ2-5, with 7 bases matching TRBD1. V was pared by 6 bases and J by 0 bases, with 7 bases of the junction left unmatched. This CDR3 is built from 14 residues. In germline, CDR1 is SQVTM, CDR2 ANQGSEA. As DNA, the CDR3 is TGCAGCGTAGTACGACAGGGCTACCAAGAGACCCAGTACTTC. Translating gives CSVVRQGYQETQYF. The full variable domain, completed using reference TRBV29-1 and TRBJ2-5, is SAVISQKPSRDICQRGTSLTIQCQVDSQVTMMFWYRQQPGQSLTLIATANQGSEATYESGFVIDKFPISRPNLTFSTLTVSNMSPEDSSIYLCSVVRQGYQETQYFGPGTRLLVL.

This clonotype was found a few times. The chain links TRBV27 to TRBJ2-1; 10 nucleotides agree with TRBD2. V lost 6 bases and J lost 8; bases outside the gene matches: 10. Per germline, CDR1 MNHEY and CDR2 SMNVEV (reference sequence). This CDR3 has 15 residues. The CDR3 DNA follows: TGTGCCAGCAGCTCCCCTAGCGGGGGAGTTGATGAGCAGTTCTTC. It is translated as CASSSPSGGVDEQFF.

This clonotype has more than one count but fewer than ten. The chain employs TRBV7-8 and TRBJ2-3, with TRBD2 as a possible D gene (6 bases). Germline assignment: CDR1 SGHVS and CDR2 FQNEAQ. This CDR3 is built from 16 residues. Trimming took 2 bases from V and 0 from J, leaving 12 bases between them. In DNA form, the CDR3 reads TGTGCCAGCAGCTTATACGTCGGGGGAAGCACAGATACGCAGTATTTT. As protein: CASSLYVGGSTDTQYF.

This clonotype has ten or more counts. The V call is TRBV7-2, the J call TRBJ2-1, with no clear D. The CDR3 covers 16 residues. Germline values: CDR1 SGHTA, CDR2 FQGNSA. V lost 3 bases to trimming and J lost 0 bases, with 12 bases between them. CDR3 protein: CASSFVGRSSYNEQFF. Written as DNA, the CDR3 is TGTGCCAGCAGCTTCGTAGGGCGCAGCTCCTACAATGAGCAGTTCTTC.

The J gene is TRBJ1-2, the V gene TRBV7-2; TRBD1 matches 7 bases. The V gene's germline CDR1 is SGHTA and CDR2 FQGNSA. V shed 6 bases, J shed 3 bases, and the junction held 10 bases outside the gene matches. The CDR3 has 15 amino acids. In DNA, the CDR3 is TGTGCCAGCAGAAATGACAGGGAGGAAGACTATGGCTACACCTTC. It yields the protein CASRNDREEDYGYTF.